This T cell receptor (beta chain) is from a study of T-cell memory formation after mild COVID-19. 5'RACE with constant-segment primers built TCRalpha and TCRbeta cDNA libraries with UMIs. TCRdb reprocessed the 5' RACE reads via MiXCR and lists one record per CDR3 protein. The table records hundreds of thousands of distinct CDR3 sequences, approximately 20% of them present only once. Germline V lookup: CDR1 SEHNR, CDR2 FQNEAQ (reference sequence). Trimming stripped 0 bases from V and 5 bases from J, with 10 bases between. The length of the CDR3 is 14 residues. V is TRBV7-9 and J is TRBJ2-5; the D gene is possibly TRBD2 (6 bases). Sequenced input: PBMCs or a T cell subset sorted from them (not recorded which). This TCR derives from an adult woman who had mild COVID-19 (a few samples of this study predate the infection). Cell type and time point are not known. The CDR3 bases are TGTGCCAGCAGCTTAGCGGAGGCGGGGGAGACCCAGTACTTC. It translates to CASSLAEAGETQYF.